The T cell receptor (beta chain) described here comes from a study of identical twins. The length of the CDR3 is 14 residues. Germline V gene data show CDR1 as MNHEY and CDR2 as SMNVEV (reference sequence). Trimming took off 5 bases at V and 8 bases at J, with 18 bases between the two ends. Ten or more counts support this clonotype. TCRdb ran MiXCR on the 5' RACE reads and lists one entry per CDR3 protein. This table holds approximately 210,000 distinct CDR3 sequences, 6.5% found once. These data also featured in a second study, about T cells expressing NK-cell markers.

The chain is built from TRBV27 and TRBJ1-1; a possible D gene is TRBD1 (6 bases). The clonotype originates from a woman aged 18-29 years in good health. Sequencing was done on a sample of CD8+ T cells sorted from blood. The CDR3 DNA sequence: TGTGCCAGCAGTACCCCGGCAGGGGTGAACGAAGCTTTCTTT. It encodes CASSTPAGVNEAFF.